The next 5 T cell receptor beta chains were all read from a single sample in a study of blood T cell repertoires in COVID-19. Libraries were prepared by immunoSEQ multiplex PCR; TCRdb keeps only in-frame clonotypes and omits some of them. The sample records about 250,000 clones, approximately 83% being singletons. The sample was peripheral blood. These receptors came from an elderly man with acute or convalescent COVID-19.

The chain uses TRBV7-9 and TRBJ2-7; 12 bases are shared with TRBD1. J gave up 6 bases and V 2 bases, and 8 bases lay outside the gene matches. The CDR3 runs 16 residues. Germline V lookup: CDR1 SEHNR, CDR2 FQNEAQ (reference sequence). The DNA for the CDR3 is TGTGCCAGCAGCTTACCATTCGGGACAGGGGGCGGCGAGCAGTACTTC. Translating gives CASSLPFGTGGGEQYF.

In its sample, this clone was seen once. In nucleotides, the CDR3 is TGCGCCAGCAGCCAAACTAGCGGGGGGAACTACGAGCAGTACTTC. Protein: CASSQTSGGNYEQYF. The rearrangement links TRBV4-1 to TRBJ2-7; TRBD2 aligns across 12 bases. The junction had 2 bases not matched to a gene; V was cut back by 2 bases and J by 3 bases. The germline V gene has CDR1 MGHRA and CDR2 YSYEKL. This CDR3 is 15 amino acids long.

The rearrangement joins TRBV19 to TRBJ2-2; D might be TRBD2 (5 bases). The germline CDR1 and CDR2 sequences are LNHDA and SQIVND (reference sequence). V was shortened by 7 bases and J by 0 bases, with 12 bases between the two germline ends. The CDR3 has 15 amino acids. The CDR3 region is CASNLRTANTGELFF. The CDR3 nucleotides are TGTGCCAGTAACCTCCGGACTGCGAACACCGGGGAGCTGTTTTTT.

The V call is TRBV5-5, the J call TRBJ1-1; D unclear. CDR1 and CDR2 (germline): SGHKS, YYEKEE (reference sequence). The CDR3 spans 14 residues. Trimming removed 4 bases from V and 1 base from J, with 11 bases in between. CDR3 in amino acids: CASSVTPENTEAFF. The DNA of the CDR3 is TGTGCCAGCAGCGTCACCCCAGAGAACACTGAAGCTTTCTTT.

The CDR3 DNA is TGTGCCAGCTCACCGTCTTATGAGGGCTCTGGAAACACCATATATTTT. Translation gives CASSPSYEGSGNTIYF. The chain recombines TRBV18 with TRBJ1-3; D is unresolved. The germline V gene has CDR1 KGHSH and CDR2 LQKENI. The CDR3 runs to 16 residues. V dropped 3 bases and J dropped 0 bases, with 12 bases sitting between them.